Below are 7 T cell receptor beta chains sequenced from a single sample in a study of CD8 T cells in ankylosing spondylitis. TCRdb analysed the 5' RACE reads with MiXCR anew, one entry per CDR3 protein. The sample lists about 39,000 distinct CDR3 sequences, 10% seen once, with approximately 15% in the top ten. The sample taken for sequencing was blood, either unsorted or a sorted T cell fraction (not recorded which). These receptors originate from a male donor with ankylosing spondylitis or in good health (not recorded which).

This clonotype was observed many times. The V and J genes are TRBV29-1 and TRBJ2-3; 11 nucleotides agree with TRBD2. The length of the CDR3 is 15 residues. In germline, CDR1 is SQVTM, CDR2 ANQGSEA. With V trimmed by 7 bases and J by 2 bases, 8 bases remained unmatched. CDR3 in amino acids: CSAYRLAGLTDTQYF. The CDR3 coding sequence is TGCAGCGCATACCGACTAGCGGGGCTCACAGATACGCAGTATTTT.

CDR3 DNA: TGTGCCAGCAGGGGGACAGGGTCATACGAGCAGTACTTC. Its translation is CASRGTGSYEQYF. This chain links TRBV7-9 with TRBJ2-7; TRBD1 matches 9 bases. Germline CDR1 reads SEHNR; CDR2 reads FQNEAQ (reference sequence). The CDR3 sequence is 13 residues long. V shed 6 bases, J shed 4 bases, and the junction held 4 bases outside the gene matches.

This clonotype qualifies as medium-sized. J is TRBJ2-7 and V is TRBV4-1; 13 bases agree with TRBD2. Germline V CDR1 and CDR2: MGHRA, YSYEKL. The CDR3 is 14 residues long. The junction had 5 bases not matched to a gene; V was cut back by 0 bases and J by 12 bases. The DNA for the CDR3 is TGCGCCAGCAGCCAAGATAGGACTAGCGGGAGTTCGTACTTC. Translated, it gives CASSQDRTSGSSYF.

The chain joins TRBV15 to TRBJ2-1; TRBD2 aligns across 11 bases. Germline V gene lookup returns CDR1 LNHNV and CDR2 YYDKDF (reference sequence). The CDR3 spans 16 residues. Losses at the gene ends were 0 bases for V and 7 bases for J; bases not matched to a gene: 5. In nucleotides, the CDR3 is TGTGCCACCAGCAGAGAGGGTAGCGGGAGGGTAAATGAGCAGTTCTTC. Its protein product is CATSREGSGRVNEQFF.

This clonotype was picked up many times. CDR3 nucleotides: TGCGCCAGCAGCTTGGAACAGATGACCTACGAGCAGTACTTC. Translated, it gives CASSLEQMTYEQYF. The rearrangement uses TRBV5-1 and TRBJ2-7; no definite D call. Germline-derived CDR1 and CDR2 are SGHRS and YFSETQ. CDR3 length equals 14 residues. The V end lost 0 bases, the J end lost 2 bases, and 9 bases lay between the germline ends. Looking up the rest from reference TRBV5-1 and TRBJ2-7 gives the full variable domain: KAGVTQTPRYLIKTRGQQVTLSCSPISGHRSVSWYQQTPGQGLQFLFEYFSETQRNKGNFPGRFSGRQFSNSRSEMNVSTLELGDSALYLCASSLEQMTYEQYFGPGTRLTVT.

On this clonotype itself: At one end, the junction sequence differs from germline, possibly due to a read error. The chain is built from TRBV20-1 and TRBJ2-2; 9 positions match TRBD2. Germline CDR1 DFQATT, CDR2 SNEGSKA (reference sequence). This CDR3 contains 14 residues. The CDR3 reads CSARAGGNTGELFF. In DNA form, the CDR3 reads TGCAGTGCCAGAGCGGGAGGAAACACCGGGGAGCTGTTTTTT.

This clonotype was observed a handful of times. This chain connects TRBV4-1 to TRBJ2-2, with D perhaps TRBD1 (5 bases). Germline V gene sequence: CDR1 MGHRA, CDR2 YSYEKL. The CDR3 contains 17 residues. Trimming pared 0 bases from V and 1 base from J, leaving 12 bases between. The CDR3 nucleotides read TGCGCCAGCAGCCAAGAGAAGGGGATTATGAACACCGGGGAGCTGTTTTTT. It yields the protein CASSQEKGIMNTGELFF.